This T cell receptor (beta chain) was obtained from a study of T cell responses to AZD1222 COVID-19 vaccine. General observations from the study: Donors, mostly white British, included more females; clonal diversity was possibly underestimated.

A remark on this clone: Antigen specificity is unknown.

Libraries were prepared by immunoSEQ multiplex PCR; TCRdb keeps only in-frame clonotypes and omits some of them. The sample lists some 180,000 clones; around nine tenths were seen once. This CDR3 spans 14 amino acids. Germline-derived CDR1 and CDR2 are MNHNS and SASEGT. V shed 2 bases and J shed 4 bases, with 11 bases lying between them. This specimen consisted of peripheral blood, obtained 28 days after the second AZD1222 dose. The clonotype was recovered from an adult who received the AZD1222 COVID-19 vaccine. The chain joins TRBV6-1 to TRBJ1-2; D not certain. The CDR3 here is CASSERVDSYGYTF. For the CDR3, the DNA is TGTGCCAGCAGTGAACGGGTGGATTCCTATGGCTACACCTTC.